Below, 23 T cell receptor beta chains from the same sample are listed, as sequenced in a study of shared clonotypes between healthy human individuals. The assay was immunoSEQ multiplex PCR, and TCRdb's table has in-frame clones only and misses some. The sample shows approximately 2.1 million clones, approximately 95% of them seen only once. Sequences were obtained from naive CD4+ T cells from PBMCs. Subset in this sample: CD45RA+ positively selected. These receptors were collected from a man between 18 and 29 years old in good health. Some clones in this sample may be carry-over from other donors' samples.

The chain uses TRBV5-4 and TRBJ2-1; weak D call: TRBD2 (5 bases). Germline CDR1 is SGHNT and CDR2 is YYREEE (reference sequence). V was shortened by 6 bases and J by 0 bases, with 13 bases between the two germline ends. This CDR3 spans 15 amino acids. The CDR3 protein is CASTSGESSYNEQFF. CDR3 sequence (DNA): TGTGCCAGCACCTCCGGGGAGAGCTCCTACAATGAGCAGTTCTTC.

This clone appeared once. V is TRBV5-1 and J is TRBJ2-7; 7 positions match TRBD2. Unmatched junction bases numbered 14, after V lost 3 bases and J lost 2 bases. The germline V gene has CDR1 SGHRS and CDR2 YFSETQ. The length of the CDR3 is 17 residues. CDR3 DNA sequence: TGCGCCAGCAGCTCTTCTCGGGCGGGAGTGGTAACCTACGAGCAGTACTTC. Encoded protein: CASSSSRAGVVTYEQYF.

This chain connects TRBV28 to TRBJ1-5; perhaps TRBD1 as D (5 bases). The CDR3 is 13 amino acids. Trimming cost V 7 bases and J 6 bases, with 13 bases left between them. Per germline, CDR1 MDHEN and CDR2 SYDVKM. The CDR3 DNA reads TGTGCCAGCACCCCCCTTGGGGGTCAGCCCCAGCATTTT. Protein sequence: CASTPLGGQPQHF.

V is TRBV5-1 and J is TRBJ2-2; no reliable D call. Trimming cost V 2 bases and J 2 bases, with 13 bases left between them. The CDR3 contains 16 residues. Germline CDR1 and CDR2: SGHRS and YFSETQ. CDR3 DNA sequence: TGCGCCAGCAGCTTTCTATCTGGCGGTAACACCGGGGAGCTGTTTTTT. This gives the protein CASSFLSGGNTGELFF. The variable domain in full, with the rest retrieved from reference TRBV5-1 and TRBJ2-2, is KAGVTQTPRYLIKTRGQQVTLSCSPISGHRSVSWYQQTPGQGLQFLFEYFSETQRNKGNFPGRFSGRQFSNSRSEMNVSTLELGDSALYLCASSFLSGGNTGELFFGEGSRLTVL.

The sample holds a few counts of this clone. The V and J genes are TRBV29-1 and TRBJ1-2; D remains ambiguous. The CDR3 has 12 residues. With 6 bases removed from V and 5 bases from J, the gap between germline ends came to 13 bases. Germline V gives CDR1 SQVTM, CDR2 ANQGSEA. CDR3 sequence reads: CSVEERDYGYTF. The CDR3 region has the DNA TGCAGCGTGGAGGAGAGGGATTATGGCTACACCTTC.

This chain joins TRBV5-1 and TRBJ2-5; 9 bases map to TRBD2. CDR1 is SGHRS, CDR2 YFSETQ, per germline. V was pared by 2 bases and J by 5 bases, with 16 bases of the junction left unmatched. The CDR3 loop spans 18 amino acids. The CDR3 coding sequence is TGCGCCAGCAGCTTCCTTTCCGGGACTAGCCGGAGTTGGGAGACCCAGTACTTC. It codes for CASSFLSGTSRSWETQYF.

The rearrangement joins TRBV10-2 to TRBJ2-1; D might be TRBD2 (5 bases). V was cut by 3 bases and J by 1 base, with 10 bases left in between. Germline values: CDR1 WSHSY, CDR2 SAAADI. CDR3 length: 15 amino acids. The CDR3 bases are TGCGCCAGCAGTGACCAAGGACTGTCCTACAATGAGCAGTTCTTC. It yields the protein CASSDQGLSYNEQFF.

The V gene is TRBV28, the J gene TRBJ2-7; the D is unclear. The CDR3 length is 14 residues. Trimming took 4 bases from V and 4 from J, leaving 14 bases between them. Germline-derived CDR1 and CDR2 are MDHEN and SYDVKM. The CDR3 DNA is TGTGCCAGCAGTTCACCGGGCCGTCAATACGAGCAGTACTTC. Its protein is CASSSPGRQYEQYF.

CDR3 sequence (DNA): TGTGCCAGCAGCATGACCCAAGAGACCCAGTACTTC. Its protein product is CASSMTQETQYF. The chain links TRBV7-8 to TRBJ2-5; D call uncertain. CDR3 size: 12 residues. Germline values: CDR1 SGHVS, CDR2 FQNEAQ. The V gene lost 5 bases and the J gene lost 1 base, with 5 bases spanning the gap.

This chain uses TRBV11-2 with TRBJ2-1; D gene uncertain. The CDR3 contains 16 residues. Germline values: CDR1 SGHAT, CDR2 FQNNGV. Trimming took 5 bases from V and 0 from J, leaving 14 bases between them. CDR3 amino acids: CASSPLDQSSYNEQFF. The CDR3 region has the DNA TGTGCCAGCAGCCCGCTGGACCAGAGCTCCTACAATGAGCAGTTCTTC.

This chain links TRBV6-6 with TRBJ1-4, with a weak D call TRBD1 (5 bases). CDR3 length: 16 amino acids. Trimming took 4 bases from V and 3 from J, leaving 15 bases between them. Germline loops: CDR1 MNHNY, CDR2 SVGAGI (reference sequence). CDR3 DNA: TGTGCCAGCAGTTCCTGGGCCCCGGGGGCTAATGAAAAACTGTTTTTT. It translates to CASSSWAPGANEKLFF.

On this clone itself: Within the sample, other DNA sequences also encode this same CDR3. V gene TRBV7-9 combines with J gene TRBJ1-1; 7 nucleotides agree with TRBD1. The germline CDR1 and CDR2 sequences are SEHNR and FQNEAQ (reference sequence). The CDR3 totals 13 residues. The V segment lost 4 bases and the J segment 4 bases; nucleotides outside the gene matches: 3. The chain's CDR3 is CASSSQGGTEAFF. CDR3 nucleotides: TGTGCCAGCAGCTCCCAGGGGGGCACTGAAGCTTTCTTT.

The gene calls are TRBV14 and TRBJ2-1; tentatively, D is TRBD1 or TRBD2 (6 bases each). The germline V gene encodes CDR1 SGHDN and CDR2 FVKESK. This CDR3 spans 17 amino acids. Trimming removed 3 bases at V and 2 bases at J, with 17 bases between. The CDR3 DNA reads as TGTGCCAGCAGCCAGGTGCCGGTCGGGGGCCCCTACAATGAGCAGTTCTTC. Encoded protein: CASSQVPVGGPYNEQFF.

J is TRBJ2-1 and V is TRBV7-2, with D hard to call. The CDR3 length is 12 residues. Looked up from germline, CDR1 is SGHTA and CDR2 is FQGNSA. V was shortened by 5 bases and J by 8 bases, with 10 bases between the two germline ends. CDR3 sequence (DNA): TGTGCCAGCAGCCCCCAGCGCCATGAGCAGTTCTTC. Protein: CASSPQRHEQFF.

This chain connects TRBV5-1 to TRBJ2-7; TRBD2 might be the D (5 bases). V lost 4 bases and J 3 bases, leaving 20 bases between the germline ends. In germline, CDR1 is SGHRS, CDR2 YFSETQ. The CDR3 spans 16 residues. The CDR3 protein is CASSPIGLHPYYEQYF. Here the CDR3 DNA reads TGCGCCAGCAGCCCCATCGGACTCCACCCCTACTACGAGCAGTACTTC.

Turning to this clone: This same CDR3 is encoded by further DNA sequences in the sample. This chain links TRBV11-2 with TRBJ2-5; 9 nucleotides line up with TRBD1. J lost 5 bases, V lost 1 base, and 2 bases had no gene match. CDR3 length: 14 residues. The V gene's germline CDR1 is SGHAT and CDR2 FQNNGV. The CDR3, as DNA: TGTGCCAGCAGCTTAGGTGACAGGGGGGAGACCCAGTACTTC. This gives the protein CASSLGDRGETQYF.

CDR3 sequence reads: CASSSGQVMNTEAFF. CDR3 nucleotide sequence: TGCGCCAGCAGCTCGGGACAGGTAATGAACACTGAAGCTTTCTTT. This sequence joins TRBV5-1 and TRBJ1-1, with 8 bases lining up with TRBD1. The germline gives CDR1 SGHRS, CDR2 YFSETQ. After removal of 3 bases from V and 0 bases from J, the junction contained 4 bases not matched to a gene. The CDR3 has 15 residues.

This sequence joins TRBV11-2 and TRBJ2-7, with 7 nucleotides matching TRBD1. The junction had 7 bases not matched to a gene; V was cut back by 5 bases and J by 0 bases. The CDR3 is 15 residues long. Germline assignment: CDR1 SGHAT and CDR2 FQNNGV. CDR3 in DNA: TGTGCCAGCAGCCGGGGACAGCGGAGCTCCTACGAGCAGTACTTC. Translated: CASSRGQRSSYEQYF.

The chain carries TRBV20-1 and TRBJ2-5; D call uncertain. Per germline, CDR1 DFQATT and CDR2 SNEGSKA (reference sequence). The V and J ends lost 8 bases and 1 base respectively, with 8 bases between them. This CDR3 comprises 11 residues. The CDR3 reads CSPRTQETQYF. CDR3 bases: TGCAGTCCTCGGACCCAAGAGACCCAGTACTTC.

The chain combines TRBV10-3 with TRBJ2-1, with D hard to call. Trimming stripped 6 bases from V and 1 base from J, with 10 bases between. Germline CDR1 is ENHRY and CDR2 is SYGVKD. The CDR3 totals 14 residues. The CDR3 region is CAIRRGDSYNEQFF. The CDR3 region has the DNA TGTGCCATCAGACGCGGAGATTCCTACAATGAGCAGTTCTTC.

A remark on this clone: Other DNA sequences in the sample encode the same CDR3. The CDR3 DNA sequence: TGTGCCAGCAGTATCCCGATCAGGGCCACCTACGAGCAGTACTTC. Its translation: CASSIPIRATYEQYF. The V and J genes are TRBV28 and TRBJ2-7, with D possibly TRBD1 on 5 matching bases. This CDR3 has 15 amino acids. Trimming stripped 5 bases from V and 2 bases from J, with 16 bases between. Germline loops: CDR1 MDHEN, CDR2 SYDVKM.

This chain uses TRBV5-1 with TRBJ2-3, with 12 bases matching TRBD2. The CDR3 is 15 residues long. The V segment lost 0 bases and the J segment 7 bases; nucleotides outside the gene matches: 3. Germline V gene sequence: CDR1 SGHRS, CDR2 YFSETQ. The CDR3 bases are TGCGCCAGCAGCTTGGGACTAGCGGGAGAGTATACGCAGTATTTT. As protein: CASSLGLAGEYTQYF.

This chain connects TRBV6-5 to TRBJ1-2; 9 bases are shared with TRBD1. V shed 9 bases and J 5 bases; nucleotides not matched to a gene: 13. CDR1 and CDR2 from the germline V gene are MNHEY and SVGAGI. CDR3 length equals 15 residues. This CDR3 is CASVKTGGILYGYTF. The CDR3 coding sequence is TGTGCCAGTGTCAAAACAGGGGGCATACTTTATGGCTACACCTTC.